Sequencing of this TCR beta chain was carried out in a study of Ad26.COV2.S vaccination and SARS-CoV-2 variants (dated by TCRdb to about 2021). About the study as a whole: Donors in the vaccine arm were drawn from COV1001, a multicentre, randomized, double-blind, placebo-controlled phase I-IIa trial testing Ad26.COV2.S in healthy adults. Dosing of Ad26.COV2.S was intramuscular, at either 5x10^10 or 1x10^11 viral particles, delivered as one shot or as two shots spaced 56 days apart. Sequencing of the TCRbeta repertoire served to evaluate the specificity and breadth of SARS-CoV-2-reactive T cell receptors following Ad26.COV2.S vaccination. A total of approximately 30 samples were included in the TCR-sequenced set, comprising roughly 20 Ad26.COV2.S vaccine recipients, 5 placebo recipients and 8 SARS-CoV-2 convalescent individuals. Trial participants were randomized into five groups of five, in which low-dose or high-dose Ad26.COV2.S was given once or twice, or placebo was given on both occasions. Investigators did not know the trial group allocation while performing experiments and assessing outcomes. Here is what the overall study found, with its caveats: Ad26.COV2.S recipients had higher spike-specific TCR breadth than placebo recipients (P = 0.0014). Vaccine and placebo recipients had comparable non-spike TCR breadth, which fits with the vaccine containing only spike. After vaccination, spike-specific CD8+ and CD4+ T cell responses were reported to show substantial breadth. The study was not powered for comparison of responses between vaccine doses or regimens. The authors noted that total T cell responses may have been underestimated by the TCR breadth and depth analyses.

Counted from cysteine to phenylalanine, this CDR3 has 13 amino acids. Of all the DNA, just the CDR3 is kept, 39 bases in frame from base 1. The CDR1 and CDR2 encoded by the germline V gene (reference sequence) are SGHKS and YYEKEE. The junction carries 15 bases between V and J, which are trimmed by 3 bases and 11 bases respectively. As a fraction of the sample, this clone is medium-sized (0.01 to 0.1%). Its antigen target is currently unknown. No base qualities exist here, and no much larger clone lies one base off it. The immunoSEQ Assay was the method used to sequence TCRbeta CDR3 regions. After extraction, genomic DNA underwent amplification by bias-controlled multiplex PCR, followed by high-throughput sequencing. The study's processing was this. To quantify the absolute abundance of every unique TCRbeta CDR3 region, sequences were collapsed and filtered. T cell fraction was estimated by normalization of TCRbeta template counts to usable DNA, with usable DNA being measured through amplification of reference genes present in all nucleated cells. Repertoire TCRs were annotated as SARS-CoV-2-specific when V gene, CDR3 amino acid sequence and J gene were exactly matched to a known reactive TCR set. The reference SARS-CoV-2 TCR set came from MIRA and was filtered for enrichment in COVID-19-positive ImmuneCODE repertoires, removing public or cross-reactive TCRs. Using the MIRA antigens, annotated TCRs were further analysed by specific ORF or by position within an ORF. Depth was the summed frequency of annotated unique rearrangements, while breadth was defined as annotated unique rearrangements over total unique productive rearrangements. Group comparisons of TCR breadth used two-sided Wilcoxon rank-sum tests. In its TCRdb copy, this immuneACCESS table keeps in-frame sequences only and misses some clones. Where compared with another copy, unresolved V genes explain less than half of these, and the others have no known cause. The V and J calls and clone size come from that table; D and trimming were worked out from the DNA. This sample comprises hundreds of thousands of clones, roughly 91% of them detected only once. Clones ranked in the top ten supply 3.4% of the sample.

The sample's treatment or condition label is to be understood as: 15 to 20 received Ad26.COV2.S at low or high dose, single or two shots; roughly five received placebo; per-sample allocation not given. For vaccine and placebo recipients, repertoires were sequenced using samples collected on day 63 after the first injection. Between 29 July and 7 August 2020, Cohort 1b enrolled approximately 26 adults aged 18-55 years at one site in Boston, USA. Ad26.COV2.S was a replication-incompetent adenovirus type 26 vector that expressed a prefusion-stabilized SARS-CoV-2 spike protein derived from the original Wuhan strain.

The sample was peripheral blood, taken in a trial of Ad26.COV2.S vaccine versus placebo. This chain joins TRBV5-5 to TRBJ1-5; the D gene lacks a confident call. This clonotype was obtained from a person between 18 and 59 years old who received the Ad26.COV2.S COVID-19 vaccine or a placebo. The CDR3 region: CASSYGPAGAQHF. In nucleotide form, the sequence is TGTGCCAGCAGCTACGGGCCAGCCGGGGCCCAGCATTTT.